The entry below describes one TCR beta chain. Its antigen is unidentified. The sample belongs to a study of T cell responses to AZD1222 COVID-19 vaccine. Study-wide findings and caveats: In a largely white British group with more females than males, clonal diversity was possibly underestimated. Rises in breadth and depth of Spike-specific TCRs came after two AZD1222 doses.

The CDR3 contains 19 residues. Losses at the gene ends were 0 bases for V and 5 bases for J; bases not matched to a gene: 17. Germline V gives CDR1 SGHTA, CDR2 FQGTGA. Produced via immunoSEQ multiplex PCR; TCRdb's table is partial and in-frame only. The profile shows fewer than 150,000 clones, about 86% of them singletons. The chain combines TRBV7-3 with TRBJ2-5, with 8 positions matching TRBD2. This receptor was obtained from an adult who received the AZD1222 COVID-19 vaccine. Here the sequenced sample was peripheral blood, taken 28 days after the second AZD1222 dose. The chain's CDR3 is CASSLTVLGGLVSKETQYF. The CDR3 region has the DNA TGTGCCAGCAGCTTAACTGTGTTAGGGGGACTAGTGAGTAAGGAGACCCAGTACTTC.